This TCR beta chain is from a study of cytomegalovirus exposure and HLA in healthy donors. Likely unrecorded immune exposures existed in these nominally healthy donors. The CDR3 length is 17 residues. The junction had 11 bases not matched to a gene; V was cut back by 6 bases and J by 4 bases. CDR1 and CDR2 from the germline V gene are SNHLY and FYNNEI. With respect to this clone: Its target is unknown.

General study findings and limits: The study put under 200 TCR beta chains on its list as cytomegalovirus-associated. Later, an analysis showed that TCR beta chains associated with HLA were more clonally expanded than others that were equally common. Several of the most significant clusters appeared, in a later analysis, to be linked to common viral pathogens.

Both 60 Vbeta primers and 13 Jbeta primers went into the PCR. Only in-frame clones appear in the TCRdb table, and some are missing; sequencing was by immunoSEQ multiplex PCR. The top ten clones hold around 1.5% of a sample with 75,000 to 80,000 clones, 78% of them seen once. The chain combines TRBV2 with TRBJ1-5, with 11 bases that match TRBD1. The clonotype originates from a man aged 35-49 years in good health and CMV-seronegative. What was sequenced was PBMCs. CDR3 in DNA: TGTGCCAGCAGGGACAGGGGGCCTCTTCGTGCAAATCAGCCCCAGCATTTT. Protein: CASRDRGPLRANQPQHF.